These 6 T cell receptor beta chains originate from one sample sequenced in a study of neurological immune-mediated disorders (dated by TCRdb to about 2019). Libraries were built with 5' RACE. The reads were generated on an Illumina HiSeq 2500. TCRdb took the public reads, trimmed them with fastp at Q25, ran MiXCR for clone calling and kept in-frame beta chains. Rows are unified per CDR3 protein, each entry keeping the most common DNA and genes. A total of over 45,000 distinct CDR3 sequences appear in this sample, roughly 3.2% of them only once. Together, the top ten hold about 15% of the sample. The sequenced material came from PBMCs. The source is a woman aged 50 to 65 with multiple sclerosis.

This clonotype was counted ten times or more. This chain's CDR3 is CATKQVAKNIQYF. In DNA, the CDR3 is TGTGCCACGAAACAAGTAGCCAAAAACATTCAGTACTTC. The rearrangement links TRBV6-5 to TRBJ2-4; D unresolved. Germline CDR1 reads MNHEY; CDR2 reads SVGAGI. This CDR3 comprises 13 residues. V was trimmed by 10 bases and J by 0 bases, leaving 10 bases between them.

The table lists this clonotype with many counts. J is TRBJ1-5 and V is TRBV5-1; 7 nucleotides align to TRBD1. Looked up from germline, CDR1 is SGHRS and CDR2 is YFSETQ. The CDR3 covers 14 residues. V gave up 5 bases and J gave up 2 bases; unmatched junction bases: 4. CDR3 sequence: CASRPDRGNQPQHF. CDR3 sequence (DNA): TGCGCCAGCAGACCTGACAGGGGCAATCAGCCCCAGCATTTT.

This clonotype has more than one count but fewer than ten. The junction departs from germline at one end; a sequencing error may be responsible. The V and J genes are TRBV3-1 and TRBJ1-6; 10 nucleotides agree with TRBD1. This CDR3 is built from 14 residues. Germline CDR1 and CDR2: LGHDT and YNNKEL (reference sequence). The CDR3 sequence is CASSLRTGGSPLNF. Written as DNA, the CDR3 is TGTGCCAGCAGCCTTAGGACAGGGGGTTCACCCCTCAACTTT.

This clonotype was seen many times. J is TRBJ2-1 and V is TRBV12-3 or TRBV12-4; TRBD2 might be the D (6 bases). The CDR3 is 14 residues long. V lost 6 bases and J 4 bases, leaving 13 bases between the germline ends. The CDR3 loop is CASSRRGKYNEQFF. The CDR3 nucleotides read TGTGCCAGCAGCCGACGGGGGAAATACAATGAGCAGTTCTTC.

There are many counts of this clonotype. The rearrangement joins TRBV5-1 to TRBJ1-1, with TRBD1 identical over 8 bases. Germline V lookup: CDR1 SGHRS, CDR2 YFSETQ. V gave up 0 bases and J gave up 4 bases; unmatched junction bases: 5. This CDR3 spans 15 amino acids. As DNA, the CDR3 is TGCGCCAGCAGCTTGGTAGGACAGGGTTTCACTGAAGCTTTCTTT. Translated, it gives CASSLVGQGFTEAFF.

In this sample, this clonotype turned up many times. The rearrangement links TRBV5-1 to TRBJ2-1, with a weak D call TRBD2 (6 bases). The CDR3 runs to 16 residues. Germline V lookup: CDR1 SGHRS, CDR2 YFSETQ. The V gene lost 3 bases and the J gene lost 3 bases, with 16 bases spanning the gap. The CDR3 nucleotides read TGCGCCAGCAGCTATGGTATGGCGGGGTTCTACAATGAGCAGTTCTTC. This encodes CASSYGMAGFYNEQFF.